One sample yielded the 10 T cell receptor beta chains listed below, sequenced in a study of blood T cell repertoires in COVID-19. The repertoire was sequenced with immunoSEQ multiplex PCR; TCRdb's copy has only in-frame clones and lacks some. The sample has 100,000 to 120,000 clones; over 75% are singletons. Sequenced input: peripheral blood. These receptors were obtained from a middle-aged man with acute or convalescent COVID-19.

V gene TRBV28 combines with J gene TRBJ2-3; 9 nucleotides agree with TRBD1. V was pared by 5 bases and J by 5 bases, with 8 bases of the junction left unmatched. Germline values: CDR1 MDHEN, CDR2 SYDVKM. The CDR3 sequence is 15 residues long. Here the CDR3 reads CASSPRQGGKDTQYF. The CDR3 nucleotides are TGTGCCAGCAGTCCACGACAGGGGGGCAAAGATACGCAGTATTTT.

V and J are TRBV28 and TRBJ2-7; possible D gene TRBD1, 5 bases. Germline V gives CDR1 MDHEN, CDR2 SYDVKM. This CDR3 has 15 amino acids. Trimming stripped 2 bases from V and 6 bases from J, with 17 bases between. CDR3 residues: CASSLPVRPRGEQYF. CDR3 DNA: TGTGCCAGCAGTTTACCCGTCAGGCCAAGGGGCGAGCAGTACTTC.

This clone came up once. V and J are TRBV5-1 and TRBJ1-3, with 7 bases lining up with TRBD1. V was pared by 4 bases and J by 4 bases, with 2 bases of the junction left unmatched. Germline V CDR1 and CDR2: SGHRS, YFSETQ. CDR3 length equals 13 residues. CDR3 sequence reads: CASSGGGGNTIYF. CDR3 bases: TGCGCCAGCAGCGGAGGGGGCGGAAACACCATATATTTT.

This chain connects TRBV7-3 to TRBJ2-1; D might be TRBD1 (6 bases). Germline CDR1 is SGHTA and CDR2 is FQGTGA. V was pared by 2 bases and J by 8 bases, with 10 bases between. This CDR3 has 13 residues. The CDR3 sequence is CASSLPGDHEQFF. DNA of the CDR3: TGTGCCAGCAGCTTACCAGGGGACCATGAGCAGTTCTTC.

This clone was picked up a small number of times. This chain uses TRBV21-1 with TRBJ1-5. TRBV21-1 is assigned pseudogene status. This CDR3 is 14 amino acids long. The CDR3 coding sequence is TGTGCCAGCAGCATTCTTGCGGGGGATCAGCCCCAGCATTTT. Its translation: CASSILAGDQPQHF.

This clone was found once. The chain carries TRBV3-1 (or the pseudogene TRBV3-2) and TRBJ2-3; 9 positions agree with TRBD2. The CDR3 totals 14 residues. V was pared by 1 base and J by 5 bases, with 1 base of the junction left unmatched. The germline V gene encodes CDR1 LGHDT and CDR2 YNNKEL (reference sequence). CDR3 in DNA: TGTGCCAGCAGCCAAGGAGCGGGGGGAGATACGCAGTATTTT. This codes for CASSQGAGGDTQYF.

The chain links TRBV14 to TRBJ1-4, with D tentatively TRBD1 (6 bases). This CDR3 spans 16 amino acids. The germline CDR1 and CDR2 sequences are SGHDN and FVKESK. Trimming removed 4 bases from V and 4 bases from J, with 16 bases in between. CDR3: CASSLGATSNNEKLFF. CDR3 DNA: TGTGCCAGCAGCCTGGGGGCGACCTCAAATAATGAAAAACTGTTTTTT.

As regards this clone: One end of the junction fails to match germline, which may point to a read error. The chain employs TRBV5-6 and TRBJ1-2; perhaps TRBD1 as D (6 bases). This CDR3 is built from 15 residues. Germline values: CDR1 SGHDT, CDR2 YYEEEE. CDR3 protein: CARSRGGGGGYGYTF. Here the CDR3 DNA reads TGTGCCCGCAGCCGGGGGGGCGGGGGTGGCTATGGCTACACCTTC. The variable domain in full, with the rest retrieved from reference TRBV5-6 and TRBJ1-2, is DAGVTQSPTHLIKTRGQQVTLRCSPKSGHDTVSWYQQALGQGPQFIFQYYEEEERQRGNFPDRFSGHQFPNYSSELNVNALLLGDSALYLCARSRGGGGGYGYTFGSGTRLTVV.

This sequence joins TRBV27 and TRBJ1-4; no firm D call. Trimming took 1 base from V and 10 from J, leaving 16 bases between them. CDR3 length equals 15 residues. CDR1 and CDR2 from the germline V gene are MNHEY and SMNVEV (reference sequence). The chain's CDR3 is CASSLFSGSAVKLFF. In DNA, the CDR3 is TGTGCCAGCAGTTTATTCTCCGGCTCAGCGGTAAAACTGTTTTTT.

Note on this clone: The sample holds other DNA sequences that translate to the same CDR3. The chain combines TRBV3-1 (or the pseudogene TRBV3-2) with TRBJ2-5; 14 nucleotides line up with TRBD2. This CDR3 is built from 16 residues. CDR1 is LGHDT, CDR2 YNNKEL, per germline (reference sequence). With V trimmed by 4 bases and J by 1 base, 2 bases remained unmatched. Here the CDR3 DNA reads TGTGCCAGCAGCCCCGGACTAGCGGGGGGCCAAGAGACCCAGTACTTC. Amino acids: CASSPGLAGGQETQYF.